This T cell receptor (beta chain) was captured by sequencing in a study of T cell repertoires in cytomegalovirus infection. On the study more broadly: Both CMV infection and a matching HLA type were indicated by public TCR beta signatures.

There are 14 residues in the CDR3. Deletions cut 2 bases from V and 4 bases from J, with 9 bases between. CDR1 is MNHEY, CDR2 SMNVEV, per germline (reference sequence). Via MiXCR, TCRdb re-called the reads, giving one row per CDR3 protein. The sample has more than 400,000 distinct CDR3 sequences, less than 30% seen once. Details on this clonotype: Its antigen is not identified.

The study, taken as a whole, reports: CMV carriers with the relevant HLA were identified by cumulative public TCR beta family frequency. What dominated the ex vivo response were HLA-C-restricted CMV-specific TCR beta clonotypes.

V and J are TRBV27 and TRBJ1-3; D call uncertain. The sequence derives from a human donor in good health (CMV status not recorded). Some clones in this sample may be carry-over from other donors' samples. The sample consisted of PBMCs. CDR3 in amino acids: CASSLDPSGNTIYF. The CDR3, as DNA: TGTGCCAGCAGTTTAGACCCGAGCGGAAACACCATATATTTT.